This entry concerns a single T cell receptor (beta chain). Antigen specificity is unknown. V shed 5 bases, J shed 7 bases, and the junction held 10 bases outside the gene matches. CDR1 is SEHNR and CDR2 is FQNEAQ in the germline V gene (reference sequence). The CDR3 has 16 amino acids. The sample comes from a study of siplizumab effects on memory and regulatory T cells. Study-wide points: The naive T cell population seemed more diverse than memory cells and seemed a major contributor to the alloresponse. A minor fraction of alloreactive clones, and no more, mapped to unstimulated subsets. Controls had 25% to 30% Treg-derived mappable alloreactive CD4+ clones on average, versus around 64% with siplizumab. In roughly 80-96% of proliferating CD4+ or CD8+ clones, a naive or memory phenotype could not be assigned.

Profiled with immunoSEQ multiplex PCR; TCRdb holds only in-frame clones, not every one. The table includes about 56,000 clones, about 97% detected once. The V gene is TRBV7-9, the J gene TRBJ2-1, with 11 bases aligning to TRBD2. Sequenced: naive CD8+ T cells sorted from blood. The TCR sequence derives from a human donor in good health. The CDR3 DNA reads as TGTGCCAGCAGCGAAACCCTAGCGGGAGGCACAAATGAGCAGTTCTTC. This encodes CASSETLAGGTNEQFF.